A selection of T cell receptor beta chains follows, all from one sample in a study of identical twins. TCRdb recomputed calls from the 5' RACE reads with MiXCR, one row per CDR3 protein. The sample carries around 250,000 distinct CDR3 sequences, about 6.7% recorded once. The same sample was also studied in work on T cells expressing NK-cell markers.

Source material: CD8+ T cells sorted from blood. Source of these receptors: a woman in her late teens or twenties in good health. Both conserved end residues are part of each CDR3. A D gene is named only where the DNA matches it firmly. Expanded clones get a size class; other rows say once, few or many, or leave the size out.

v_gene	abundance	j_gene	d_gene	CDR3nt	CDR3aa
TRBV11-2	many	TRBJ2-4	-	TGTGCCAGTAGGCGAGGCGGCATTCAGTACTTC	CASRRGGIQYF
TRBV7-9	-	TRBJ2-3	-	TGTGCCAGCATCCCAGGGTTGCAGGCACGCACAGATACGCAGTATTTT	CASIPGLQARTDTQYF
TRBV24-1	-	TRBJ2-2	TRBD2	TGTGCCACCAGTGAAACCGGGACTAGAGGTACCGGGGAGCTGTTTTTT	CATSETGTRGTGELFF
TRBV5-6	many	TRBJ2-1	-	TGTGCCAGCAGCCTATGGGGCGGAGTGGAGCAGTTCTTC	CASSLWGGVEQFF
TRBV9	many	TRBJ2-7	TRBD2	TGTGCCAGCAGCCCCGGGGGGGCGATCTACGAGCAGTACTTC	CASSPGGAIYEQYF
TRBV7-2	many	TRBJ1-2	-	TGTGCCAGCAGCTTACCTGGGGCCTTGAACTATGGCTACACCTTC	CASSLPGALNYGYTF
TRBV4-3	-	TRBJ2-7	-	TGCGCCAGCAGCCCAGTAGTGGGAGGCGAGCAGTACTTC	CASSPVVGGEQYF
TRBV2	-	TRBJ2-7	TRBD1	TGTGCCAGCAGTGAAGGACAGACAGGGACCTACGAGCAGTACTTC	CASSEGQTGTYEQYF
TRBV11-2	few	TRBJ2-2	-	TGTGCCAGCAGCTTATTTCGCGGCGGGCGGAACACCGGGGAGCTGTTTTTT	CASSLFRGGRNTGELFF
TRBV27	-	TRBJ2-1	-	TGTCCCAGCAGTTTATCGGTCAGTCCCTACAATGAGCAGTTCTTC	CPSSLSVSPYNEQFF
TRBV15	few	TRBJ2-1	-	TGTGCCACTGGGGCGGGGGCAAGGTACAATGAGCAGTTCTTC	CATGAGARYNEQFF
TRBV6-5	few	TRBJ2-3	TRBD1	TGTGCCAGCAGTTCACAGGGGGCGATAGATACGCAGTATTTT	CASSSQGAIDTQYF
TRBV7-9	-	TRBJ1-6	TRBD1	TGTGCCAGCAGCTTAGGACAGGGGGACGCACCCCTCCACTTT	CASSLGQGDAPLHF
TRBV21-1	few	TRBJ2-5	-	TGTGCCAGCAGCATCCGGGACAGGGGGCAGTTAGAGACCCAGTACTTC	CASSIRDRGQLETQYF
TRBV9	few	TRBJ2-1	-	TGTGCCAGCGGACTCGAGGATGCGAATGAGCAGTTCTTC	CASGLEDANEQFF
TRBV11-2	many	TRBJ2-7	-	TGTGCCAGCAGCCCCCCTAGCGTCCCATACGAGCAGTACTTC	CASSPPSVPYEQYF
TRBV7-9	many	TRBJ1-2	-	TGTGCCAGCATCGAAGATCTTAACTATGGCTACACCTTC	CASIEDLNYGYTF
TRBV27	-	TRBJ1-4	TRBD1	TGTGCCAGCAGTCAGGGGGTAGGGGAAAAACTGTTTTTT	CASSQGVGEKLFF
TRBV21-1	few	TRBJ2-7	-	TGTGCCAGCAATGGGGCGGGAAAGGGCGACGAGCAGTACTTC	CASNGAGKGDEQYF
TRBV7-2	many	TRBJ1-1	-	TGTGCCAGCAGCTTAAGTATTACGAGCACTGAAGCTTTCTTT	CASSLSITSTEAFF
TRBV7-9	few	TRBJ2-1	-	TGTGCCAGCAGCTTAATCTTCTCGCCAGAAGATGAGCAGTTCTTC	CASSLIFSPEDEQFF
TRBV19	few	TRBJ2-7	-	TGTGCCAGTAACCACAGGGACTCCTACGAGCAGTACTTC	CASNHRDSYEQYF
TRBV6-2/TRBV6-3	many	TRBJ2-1	-	TGTGCCAGCAGACAACTCAGGGGACACAATGAGCAGTTCTTC	CASRQLRGHNEQFF
TRBV7-9	many	TRBJ1-5	-	TGTGCCAGCAGCTCGGGGCCCATGAAGCCCCAGCATTTT	CASSSGPMKPQHF
TRBV13	few	TRBJ1-1	-	TGTGCCAGCAGCATCAGGCCTACTGAAGCTTTCTTT	CASSIRPTEAFF
TRBV7-7	-	TRBJ2-6	-	TGTGCTAGCAAGACTGGGCCCGGTGGGGCCAACGTCCTGACTTTC	CASKTGPGGANVLTF
TRBV7-9	few	TRBJ2-1	TRBD2	TGTGCCAGCAGCTTCCTAGCGGGGGTGTACAATGAGCAGTTCTTC	CASSFLAGVYNEQFF
TRBV24-1	few	TRBJ2-2	-	TGTGCCACCAGGATCATGAACACCGGGGAGCTGTTTTTT	CATRIMNTGELFF
TRBV3-1	-	TRBJ2-4	TRBD2	TGTGCCAGCAGCCAAGGGGGGGGGCTAGCGGGGGCCCTGAGAAACATTCAGTACTTC	CASSQGGGLAGALRNIQYF
TRBV12-3/TRBV12-4	many	TRBJ2-4	-	TGTGCCAGCAGTGTGGACGCGGGCTTGGCCAAAAACATTCAGTACTTC	CASSVDAGLAKNIQYF
TRBV18	-	TRBJ2-3	-	TGTGCCAGCTCACCGGACGCAGCTAGCACAGATACGCAGTATTTT	CASSPDAASTDTQYF
TRBV11-1	few	TRBJ2-1	TRBD2	TGTGCCAGCAGCTTATGGCCAGGACTAGCGGGGGCGTACAATGAGCAGTTCTTC	CASSLWPGLAGAYNEQFF
TRBV27	-	TRBJ2-7	-	TGTGCCAGCAGTTTTATAAGCTCCTACGAGCAGTACTTC	CASSFISSYEQYF
TRBV4-1	-	TRBJ1-3	-	TGCGCCAGCAGCCAAGATCGGTCCGTTTACTCTGGAAACACCATATATTTT	CASSQDRSVYSGNTIYF
TRBV12-3/TRBV12-4	many	TRBJ2-4	TRBD2	TGTGCCAGCAAGCCCCCGGACGGGGGGTTAGCCAAAAACATTCAGTACTTC	CASKPPDGGLAKNIQYF
TRBV10-3	few	TRBJ2-3	-	TGTGCCATCAGCCACGGGGGGCGCACAGATACGCAGTATTTT	CAISHGGRTDTQYF
TRBV12-3/TRBV12-4	many	TRBJ2-7	TRBD2	TGTGCCAGCAATTCGGGGGGGTCCCATTACGAGCAGTACTTC	CASNSGGSHYEQYF
TRBV12-3/TRBV12-4	many	TRBJ1-2	-	TGTGCCAGCAGTTTATGGCGGGAGGGCTACACCTTC	CASSLWREGYTF